Listed below are T cell receptor beta chains from one sample, sequenced in a study of regulatory T cells in long-lasting Graves disease. MiXCR, applied by TCRdb to the multiplex PCR reads, yields one record per CDR3 protein. The data hold just over 600,000 distinct CDR3 sequences, with around 17% observed a single time. These sequences were also reported in another study, on T cells in Graves' hyperthyroidism and ophthalmopathy.

This specimen consisted of peripheral blood mononuclear cells (PBMCs), obtained at new diagnosis, from a patient treated with antithyroid drugs. The source of these receptors is a woman aged 25-40 years with Graves disease. Each CDR3 is given with its conserved first and last residue. A D gene is named only where the DNA matches it firmly. Some rows mark clone size as missing; the rest say once, few, many or name a class of expanded clone.

size,D,V,J,DNA,CDR3
many,TRBD1,TRBV6-5,TRBJ2-6,TGTGCCAGCAGTTCGGACAGGTACTCTGGGGCCAACGTCCTGACTTTC,CASSSDRYSGANVLTF
many,-,TRBV28,TRBJ2-7,TGTGCCAGCAGTTTATGGGACAGGGGGCTAGCGGGAGGCTACGAGCAGTACTTC,CASSLWDRGLAGGYEQYF
many,-,TRBV2,TRBJ1-5,TGTGCCAGCAGTCCGGGCCCGCCTGGTTTAAATCAGCCCCAGCATTTT,CASSPGPPGLNQPQHF
many,-,TRBV24-1,TRBJ1-1,TGTGCCACCAGTGATTCGGACAGTTACACTGAAGCTTTCTTT,CATSDSDSYTEAFF
few,TRBD2,TRBV20-1,TRBJ2-2,TGCAGTGCTAGAGGGCGACAGGGTCGGCTAGCGGGAGGGCCTTCCGGGGAGCTGTTTTTT,CSARGRQGRLAGGPSGELFF
many,-,TRBV6-1,TRBJ1-5,TGTGCCAGCAGTGAAGCGCGCTCGCGCAATCAGCCCCAGCATTTT,CASSEARSRNQPQHF
few,-,TRBV3-1,TRBJ2-1,TGCGCCAGCAGCCAAGTGGACAATGAGCAGTTCTTC,CASSQVDNEQFF
many,TRBD1,TRBV12-3/TRBV12-4,TRBJ1-1,TGTGCCAGCAGTTTACCCGGGACAGGCCACACTGAAGCTTTCTTT,CASSLPGTGHTEAFF
-,TRBD2,TRBV6-4,TRBJ2-2,TGTGCCAGCGCAGCGGGAGGCCACACCGGGGAGCTGTTTTTT,CASAAGGHTGELFF
-,TRBD1,TRBV24-1,TRBJ2-7,TGTGCCACCAGTAAGTCCGGGACAGGCGCCTACGAGCAGTACTTC,CATSKSGTGAYEQYF
many,-,TRBV28,TRBJ2-7,TGTGCCACAAGTTACTTGAACGAGCAGTACTTC,CATSYLNEQYF
many,-,TRBV6-2/TRBV6-3,TRBJ1-2,TGTGCCAGCGAGAGGACGGACTATGGCTACACCTTC,CASERTDYGYTF
many,-,TRBV27,TRBJ1-5,TGTGCCAGCAGGAGCCCAGGGATCGATCAGCCCCAGCATTTT,CASRSPGIDQPQHF
many,-,TRBV28,TRBJ1-1,TGTGCCAGCCTTTTAAGTCAGGCCAACACTGAAGCTTTCTTT,CASLLSQANTEAFF
-,-,TRBV6-2/TRBV6-3,TRBJ1-5,TGTGCCAGCTGGGAGGTTGGCCAGCCCCAGCATTTT,CASWEVGQPQHF
-,TRBD1,TRBV5-6,TRBJ1-2,TGTGCCAGCAGCTTCAGGGACAGGGAAGGATATGGCTACACCTTC,CASSFRDREGYGYTF
few,-,TRBV5-1,TRBJ2-1,TGCGCCAGCACCTCCGGCAGCGGAGCAGGACATGAGCAGTTCTTC,CASTSGSGAGHEQFF
many,TRBD2,TRBV28,TRBJ2-1,TGTGCCAGCAGTACCAGCGGGAGTGGGAGAACCTACAATGAGCAGTTCTTC,CASSTSGSGRTYNEQFF
many,TRBD2,TRBV20-1,TRBJ2-7,TGCAGTGCTAGAGGGCTAGCGGGAGGGTACGAGCAGTACTTC,CSARGLAGGYEQYF
-,TRBD2,TRBV12-3/TRBV12-4,TRBJ2-1,TGTGCCAGCAATTTAAGGGTTTTTCAGCGGGAGGGCGCGGGTGAGCAGTTCTTC,CASNLRVFQREGAGEQFF
many,TRBD1,TRBV6-1,TRBJ1-5,TGTGCCAGCAGGGCCGACAGGGGATTGTACCAGCCCCAGCATTTT,CASRADRGLYQPQHF
many,-,TRBV7-2,TRBJ2-1,TGTGCCAGCAGCTTCTCACCCCCGAGCGAGCAGTTCTTC,CASSFSPPSEQFF
many,-,TRBV7-9,TRBJ2-5,TGTGCCAGCAGTTACCAGCCCGGGCCTCAAGAGACCCAGTACTTC,CASSYQPGPQETQYF
-,TRBD1,TRBV7-2,TRBJ1-3,TGTGCCAGCAGCCTAGGGGGCGTCAGAAACACCATATATTTT,CASSLGGVRNTIYF
many,-,TRBV20-1,TRBJ2-7,TGCAGTGCTAGAGACGGGACATTCTCCTACGAGCAGTACTTC,CSARDGTFSYEQYF